These 29 T cell receptor beta chains were all obtained from the same sample, sequenced in a study of T cells after somatic rescue of genetic block. Measured with immunoSEQ multiplex PCR; TCRdb has only the in-frame clones, and not every one. The repertoire holds approximately 15,000 clones, around three quarters seen once, with about a fifth in the top ten. Sample: peripheral blood mononuclear cells (PBMCs). The receptors originated from a boy aged 10-17 years.

This clone occurred a few times. The chain couples TRBV19 to TRBJ2-3, with unresolved D. V dropped 1 base and J dropped 6 bases, with 11 bases sitting between them. Per germline, CDR1 LNHDA and CDR2 SQIVND (reference sequence). The CDR3 runs to 14 residues. The CDR3 coding sequence is TGTGCCAGTAGTATAGTTGACTCAAGGGATACGCAGTATTTT. Residues: CASSIVDSRDTQYF. Filled out from reference TRBV19 and TRBJ2-3, the complete variable domain reads DGGITQSPKYLFRKEGQNVTLSCEQNLNHDAMYWYRQDPGQGLRLIYYSQIVNDFQKGDIAEGYSVSREKKESFPLTVTSAQKNPTAFYLCASSIVDSRDTQYFGPGTRLTVL.

V and J are TRBV21-1 and TRBJ2-3; TRBD2 is the table's D call, not checked against the DNA. TRBV21-1 corresponds to a pseudogene. This CDR3 contains 15 residues. The CDR3 region is CASSKGGERADTQYF. In nucleotides, the CDR3 is TGTGCCAGCAGCAAAGGCGGGGAAAGGGCAGATACGCAGTATTTT.

The chain recombines TRBV5-8 with TRBJ2-3, with unresolved D. The CDR3 loop spans 14 amino acids. The germline gives CDR1 SGHTS, CDR2 YDEGEE. The V gene lost 0 bases and the J gene lost 1 base, with 6 bases spanning the gap. The CDR3 DNA is TGTGCCAGCAGCTTGGCCGGAGGCACAGATACGCAGTATTTT. Encoded protein: CASSLAGGTDTQYF.

The chain carries TRBV5-1 and TRBJ2-6, with D tentatively TRBD2 (6 bases). The CDR3 consists of 16 residues. The germline CDR1 and CDR2 sequences are SGHRS and YFSETQ. The V end was cut by 3 bases, the J end by 0 bases, with 10 bases between. The CDR3 region has the DNA TGCGCCAGCAGCTCGGGACTTGTCTCTGGGGCCAACGTCCTGACTTTC. Its protein product is CASSSGLVSGANVLTF.

The chain uses TRBV7-3 and TRBJ2-5; 8 bases agree with TRBD2. Germline values: CDR1 SGHTA, CDR2 FQGTGA. With V trimmed by 1 base and J by 1 base, 5 bases remained unmatched. The length of the CDR3 is 16 residues. CDR3 nucleotides: TGTGCCAGCAGCTTAAACCCCGGGGGGGCCCAAGAGACCCAGTACTTC. Residues: CASSLNPGGAQETQYF.

This chain links TRBV11-2 with TRBJ2-7; D not resolved. Germline assignment: CDR1 SGHAT and CDR2 FQNNGV. The CDR3 is made up of 14 amino acids. The germline V and J ends were trimmed by 2 bases and 2 bases, with 10 bases remaining between them. CDR3 sequence: CASSLWGRTYEQYF. As DNA, the CDR3 is TGTGCCAGCAGCTTATGGGGAAGAACCTACGAGCAGTACTTC.

The rearrangement links TRBV5-1 to TRBJ2-2; D unclear. Trimming pared 2 bases from V and 5 bases from J, leaving 4 bases between. The CDR3 runs 12 residues. Germline CDR1 is SGHRS and CDR2 is YFSETQ. CDR3 nucleotide sequence: TGCGCCAGCAGCTTCGATACCGGGGAGCTGTTTTTT. It is translated as CASSFDTGELFF. Complete variable domain (other parts from reference TRBV5-1 and TRBJ2-2): KAGVTQTPRYLIKTRGQQVTLSCSPISGHRSVSWYQQTPGQGLQFLFEYFSETQRNKGNFPGRFSGRQFSNSRSEMNVSTLELGDSALYLCASSFDTGELFFGEGSRLTVL.

This clone came up a few times. This sequence joins TRBV18 and TRBJ1-1, with D maybe TRBD1 (5 bases). In germline, CDR1 is KGHSH, CDR2 LQKENI. The V end lost 5 bases, the J end lost 3 bases, and 19 bases lay between the germline ends. This CDR3 contains 16 residues. CDR3 sequence: CASSAVFPGVDTEAFF. The CDR3 nucleotides are TGTGCCAGCTCAGCAGTCTTCCCGGGGGTTGACACTGAAGCTTTCTTT.

This clone was seen a handful of times. CDR3: CASSQGLGGMNEQFF. The CDR3 nucleotides read TGTGCCAGCAGCCAAGGGCTAGGGGGTATGAATGAGCAGTTCTTC. The chain links TRBV4-2 to TRBJ2-1; tentatively, D is TRBD1 (6 bases). Trimming left V 1 base short and J 7 bases short, with 14 bases between. The germline V gene has CDR1 LGHNA and CDR2 YNFKEQ. The CDR3 runs 15 residues.

V is TRBV28 and J is TRBJ1-2; 7 bases match TRBD1. Germline values: CDR1 MDHEN, CDR2 SYDVKM. The V and J ends lost 4 bases and 3 bases, in that order; junction bases with no gene match: 2. The CDR3 totals 13 residues. CDR3 coding DNA: TGTGCCAGCAGTTGGGGGACAGACTATGGCTACACCTTC. Residues: CASSWGTDYGYTF.

CDR3 region: CASSAYYEQYF. The CDR3 DNA reads as TGTGCCAGCAGTGCCTACTACGAGCAGTACTTC. The V call is TRBV6-1, the J call TRBJ2-7; D not certain. This CDR3 contains 11 residues. The V end was cut by 4 bases, the J end by 3 bases, with 4 bases between. Looked up from germline, CDR1 is MNHNS and CDR2 is SASEGT.

The chain is built from TRBV18 and TRBJ2-3; possible D gene TRBD2, 5 bases. The germline V and J ends were trimmed by 7 bases and 0 bases, with 14 bases remaining between them. The CDR3 contains 15 residues. Germline CDR1 is KGHSH and CDR2 is LQKENI. CDR3 amino acids: CASCPGIASTDTQYF. The CDR3 DNA reads as TGTGCCAGCTGTCCGGGGATAGCTAGCACAGATACGCAGTATTTT.

This clone was seen once. The V and J genes are TRBV7-9 and TRBJ1-3; D is unresolved. Germline CDR1 SEHNR, CDR2 FQNEAQ (reference sequence). This CDR3 contains 12 residues. V was cut by 2 bases and J by 4 bases, with 3 bases left in between. The chain's CDR3 is CASSLSGNTIYF. In DNA form, the CDR3 reads TGTGCCAGCAGCTTATCCGGAAACACCATATATTTT.

The sample holds a few counts of this clone. The V and J genes are TRBV10-3 and TRBJ1-6; D is uncertain. The CDR3 consists of 14 residues. With 4 bases removed from V and 7 bases from J, the gap between germline ends came to 11 bases. Germline V lookup: CDR1 ENHRY, CDR2 SYGVKD. The CDR3 DNA reads as TGTGCCATCAGTGGCCAGGAACCCAATTCACCCCTCCACTTT. This gives the protein CAISGQEPNSPLHF.

The chain joins TRBV10-1 to TRBJ2-3; 8 bases fit TRBD1. The CDR3 has 15 residues. Germline V gene data show CDR1 as WNHNN and CDR2 as SYGVQD (reference sequence). V shed 6 bases, J shed 3 bases, and the junction held 8 bases outside the gene matches. This CDR3 reads CASSPGTGGTDTQYF. In nucleotides, the CDR3 is TGCGCCAGCAGCCCTGGGACAGGCGGTACAGATACGCAGTATTTT.

This chain connects TRBV7-9 to TRBJ2-5; TRBD1 matches 11 bases. Per the germline V gene, CDR1 is SEHNR and CDR2 is FQNEAQ (reference sequence). The trim removed 7 bases at V and 5 bases at J, leaving 6 bases unmatched. This CDR3 is 14 amino acids long. The CDR3 sequence is CASNTGTGGETQYF. CDR3 DNA: TGTGCCAGCAACACCGGGACAGGGGGGGAGACCCAGTACTTC.

This sequence joins TRBV5-1 and TRBJ2-5, with TRBD1 matching 12 bases. The germline CDR1 and CDR2 sequences are SGHRS and YFSETQ. V dropped 4 bases and J dropped 1; count of bases not matched to a gene: 5. The CDR3 consists of 16 residues. CDR3 sequence reads: CASSKRDRGPQETQYF. As DNA, the CDR3 is TGCGCCAGCAGCAAACGGGACAGGGGGCCCCAAGAGACCCAGTACTTC.

The chain links TRBV28 to TRBJ1-2; 10 positions agree with TRBD1. Per the germline V gene, CDR1 is MDHEN and CDR2 is SYDVKM. Trimming cost V 6 bases and J 4 bases; bases outside gene matches: 5. The CDR3 extends over 14 amino acids. The CDR3 loop is CASRWDRGPYGYTF. The DNA for the CDR3 is TGTGCCAGCAGATGGGACAGGGGCCCCTATGGCTACACCTTC.

J is TRBJ1-2 and V is TRBV7-9; 11 nucleotides align to TRBD1. The CDR3 consists of 17 residues. V shed 5 bases and J 4 bases; nucleotides not matched to a gene: 12. Germline values: CDR1 SEHNR, CDR2 FQNEAQ (reference sequence). The chain's CDR3 is CASSPPPGQGGGYGYTF. For the CDR3, the DNA is TGTGCCAGCAGCCCTCCCCCGGGACAGGGGGGGGGCTATGGCTACACCTTC.

This clone turned up a few times. V and J are TRBV6-5 and TRBJ1-6, with unresolved D. The V gene's germline CDR1 is MNHEY and CDR2 SVGAGI. The germline V and J ends were trimmed by 2 bases and 7 bases, with 15 bases remaining between them. This CDR3 has 16 amino acids. As DNA, the CDR3 is TGTGCCAGCAGTTACGGTAGAAGACCACCGAATTCACCCCTCCACTTT. Its translation: CASSYGRRPPNSPLHF.

The chain recombines TRBV4-1 with TRBJ2-5; D gene unclear. Germline lookup yields CDR1 MGHRA and CDR2 YSYEKL. The CDR3 sequence is 14 residues long. Trimming pared 3 bases from V and 2 bases from J, leaving 10 bases between. This CDR3 reads CASSHLGQQETQYF. CDR3 in DNA: TGCGCCAGCAGCCACTTAGGGCAGCAAGAGACCCAGTACTTC.

V and J are TRBV5-1 and TRBJ2-1; TRBD1 or TRBD2 may be the D gene (5 bases each). In germline, CDR1 is SGHRS, CDR2 YFSETQ. V lost 1 base, J lost 8 bases, and 16 bases lay in between. The CDR3 is 15 amino acids. For the CDR3, the DNA is TGCGCCAGCAGCTTGATACGGCAGGGAGCAGATGAGCAGTTCTTC. The encoded protein is CASSLIRQGADEQFF. The whole variable domain, filled in from reference TRBV5-1 and TRBJ2-1, reads KAGVTQTPRYLIKTRGQQVTLSCSPISGHRSVSWYQQTPGQGLQFLFEYFSETQRNKGNFPGRFSGRQFSNSRSEMNVSTLELGDSALYLCASSLIRQGADEQFFGPGTRLTVL.

The V and J genes are TRBV5-1 and TRBJ2-7; D might be TRBD1 (6 bases). Germline-derived CDR1 and CDR2 are SGHRS and YFSETQ. Between the trimmed V and J ends, which lost 0 bases and 6 bases, there was a span of 10 bases. The CDR3 is 13 amino acids. The DNA for the CDR3 is TGCGCCAGCAGCTTGGCCGGGACAACCGAGCAGTACTTC. Translating gives CASSLAGTTEQYF.

The gene calls are TRBV5-6 and TRBJ1-1; possibly TRBD1 for D (6 bases). The CDR3 consists of 15 residues. V lost 4 bases, J lost 5 bases, and 18 bases lay in between. Germline V gene sequence: CDR1 SGHDT, CDR2 YYEEEE. The CDR3: CASSATGSRRTEAFF. CDR3 in DNA: TGTGCCAGCAGCGCAACAGGGAGCCGAAGGACTGAAGCTTTCTTT.

This clone was observed a handful of times. The chain links TRBV6-5 to TRBJ2-7, with 8 bases lining up with TRBD1. The CDR3 consists of 15 residues. Germline CDR1 MNHEY, CDR2 SVGAGI. V gave up 1 base and J gave up 3 bases; unmatched junction bases: 5. CDR3 amino acids: CASSYWETGDYEQYF. CDR3 bases: TGTGCCAGCAGTTACTGGGAGACAGGGGACTACGAGCAGTACTTC.

The chain recombines TRBV9 with TRBJ1-2, with D possibly matching TRBD1 (5 bases). Germline V CDR1 and CDR2: SGDLS, YYNGEE. V was cut by 2 bases and J by 2 bases, with 10 bases left in between. The CDR3 consists of 14 residues. The DNA of the CDR3 is TGTGCCAGCAGCGTGGGGACGCTAAACTATGGCTACACCTTC. Protein product: CASSVGTLNYGYTF.

The V gene is TRBV11-2, the J gene TRBJ2-3; D unclear. Per the germline V gene, CDR1 is SGHAT and CDR2 is FQNNGV. CDR3 length: 13 amino acids. V was clipped by 1 base and J by 7 bases, with 9 bases between them. DNA of the CDR3: TGTGCCAGCAGCTTAGCTTCCTCTTATACGCAGTATTTT. Translation: CASSLASSYTQYF.

The rearrangement links TRBV19 to TRBJ2-1, with D maybe TRBD2 (5 bases). CDR3 length: 13 amino acids. In germline, CDR1 is LNHDA, CDR2 SQIVND (reference sequence). V was shortened by 5 bases and J by 9 bases, with 14 bases between the two germline ends. The CDR3 DNA reads as TGTGCCAGTAGTTACGGACCCCGGGGTGAGCAGTTCTTC. It codes for CASSYGPRGEQFF.

This chain joins TRBV10-3 and TRBJ2-5; the D is unclear. The closer fit of TRBJ2-7 to the DNA end suggests the J call may be wrong. This CDR3 has 11 amino acids. Germline CDR1 and CDR2: ENHRY and SYGVKD. The CDR3 DNA reads TGTGCCATCAGGGTAGATGACGAGCAGTACTTC. Translation gives CAIRVDDEQYF.